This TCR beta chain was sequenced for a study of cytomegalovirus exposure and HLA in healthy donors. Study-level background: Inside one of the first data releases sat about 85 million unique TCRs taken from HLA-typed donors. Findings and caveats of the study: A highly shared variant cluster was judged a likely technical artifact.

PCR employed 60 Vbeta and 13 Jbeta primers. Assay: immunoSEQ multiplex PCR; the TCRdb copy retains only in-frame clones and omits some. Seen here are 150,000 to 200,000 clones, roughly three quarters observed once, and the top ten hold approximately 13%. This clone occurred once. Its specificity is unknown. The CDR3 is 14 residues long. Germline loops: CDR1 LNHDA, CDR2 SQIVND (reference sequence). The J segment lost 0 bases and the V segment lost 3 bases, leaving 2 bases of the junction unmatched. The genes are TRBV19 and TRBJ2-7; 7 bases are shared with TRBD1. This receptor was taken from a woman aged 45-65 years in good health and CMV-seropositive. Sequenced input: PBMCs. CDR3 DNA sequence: TGTGCCAGTAGTATGGGGACAGTCTCCTACGAGCAGTACTTC. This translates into CASSMGTVSYEQYF.